This entry lists 10 T cell receptor beta chains sequenced from one sample in a study of post-analysis software for immune sequencing data (dated by TCRdb to the mid-2010s). Overall results and qualifications from the work: Significantly higher frequencies in patients than in controls were found for roughly five TRBV segments, including TRBV5-6, TRBV5-1 and TRBV20-1.

Library construction relied on PCR. The run used an Illumina HiSeq 2500. To reduce PCR and sequencing biases, unique molecular identifiers were built into the TCR beta cDNA libraries. TCRdb redid the processing of the public reads, applying fastp at Q25 and MiXCR, and retained in-frame beta chains. Each entry merges the rows of one CDR3 protein and shows their most common DNA and genes. This sample has 450,000 to 700,000 distinct CDR3 sequences in its table, and roughly two fifths of those were observed once. Over 1.5% of the sample is in the top ten clones. What these receptors recognize is not known. The specimen was blood. The receptors originated from a girl aged 10 to 17 with multiple sclerosis.

This clonotype was seen more than once but under ten times. The gene calls are TRBV20-1 and TRBJ1-2; 7 bases match TRBD1. The CDR3 consists of 16 residues. V lost 6 bases and J lost 5; bases outside the gene matches: 18. The germline gives CDR1 DFQATT, CDR2 SNEGSKA (reference sequence). CDR3 in amino acids: CSASPSGQVGTYGYTF. The CDR3 region has the DNA TGCAGTGCGAGTCCCAGCGGACAGGTTGGGACGTATGGCTACACCTTC.

CDR3 amino acids: CASIEGSRYNEQFF. In nucleotides, the CDR3 is TGTGCCAGCATCGAGGGATCGCGCTACAATGAGCAGTTCTTC. This chain connects TRBV2 to TRBJ2-1; tentative D call: TRBD2 (5 bases). This CDR3 has 14 residues. V was shortened by 7 bases and J by 3 bases, with 13 bases between the two germline ends. CDR1 and CDR2 (germline): SNHLY, FYNNEI.

The CDR3 sequence is CSVYAGTGNEKLFF. CDR3 nucleotides: TGCAGCGTGTACGCCGGGACAGGGAATGAAAAACTGTTTTTT. V and J are TRBV29-1 and TRBJ1-4; TRBD1 agrees at 9 bases. Looked up from germline, CDR1 is SQVTM and CDR2 is ANQGSEA. Trimming at V came to 6 bases and at J to 5 bases, leaving 7 bases not matched to a gene. The CDR3 loop spans 14 amino acids.

The gene calls are TRBV24-1 and TRBJ1-1, with TRBD1 as a possible D gene (5 bases). Trimming shortened V by 1 base and J by 10 bases, and 9 bases separated the two germline ends. CDR3 length equals 12 residues. CDR1 and CDR2 (germline): KGHDR, SFDVKD. The CDR3 nucleotides read TGTGCCACCAGTGATTTAACGGGGCGAGCTTTCTTT. Protein product: CATSDLTGRAFF.

Comments on this clonotype: One end of the junction does not line up with germline, which may come from a read error. The chain combines TRBV7-2 with TRBJ2-1; D is uncertain. Germline V gene data show CDR1 as SGHTA and CDR2 as FQGNSA. The CDR3 has 14 amino acids. CDR3 sequence reads: CASGLEVAYNEQFF. CDR3 bases: TGTGCCAGCGGCTTAGAGGTTGCCTACAATGAGCAGTTCTTC.

The chain joins TRBV5-1 to TRBJ2-7; possible D gene TRBD2, 6 bases. Germline V gene lookup returns CDR1 SGHRS and CDR2 YFSETQ. This CDR3 is 16 amino acids long. The V gene lost 4 bases and the J gene lost 5 bases, with 22 bases spanning the gap. The CDR3 coding sequence is TGCGCCAGCAGCGCGGGACGTGGTGTCAGTTTGGACGAGCAGTACTTC. Translated: CASSAGRGVSLDEQYF.

The sample holds a few counts of this clonotype. This chain uses TRBV4-2 with TRBJ2-5; no clear D. Trimming removed 4 bases at V and 5 bases at J, with 17 bases between. Germline loops: CDR1 LGHNA, CDR2 YNFKEQ. CDR3 size: 15 residues. The CDR3 bases are TGTGCCAGCAGCCCTCGACCGTCCCAAGAGGAGACCCAGTACTTC. Translating gives CASSPRPSQEETQYF.

The chain uses TRBV5-1 and TRBJ1-1, with D possibly being TRBD1 (5 bases). CDR1 SGHRS and CDR2 YFSETQ come from the germline V gene. The CDR3 contains 14 residues. V was trimmed by 2 bases and J by 3 bases, leaving 11 bases between them. The CDR3 DNA reads TGCGCCAGCAGCTTTTCCACCAGGGACACTGAAGCTTTCTTT. Translated, it gives CASSFSTRDTEAFF.

This rearrangement joins TRBV9 to TRBJ2-1, with 8 bases lining up with TRBD2. The V gene end was trimmed by 4 bases and the J gene end by 9 bases; junction bases not matched to a gene: 12. From germline, CDR1 is SGDLS and CDR2 YYNGEE. The CDR3 sequence is 15 residues long. The CDR3 sequence is CASSPLGGANGEQFF. For the CDR3, the DNA is TGTGCCAGCAGCCCCCTCGGGGGGGCGAATGGTGAGCAGTTCTTC.

DNA for the CDR3: TGTGCCAGCAGTTTAGGGACTAGCGGGAGGGCCTCCTACAATGAGCAGTTCTTC. Encoded protein: CASSLGTSGRASYNEQFF. The chain uses TRBV27 and TRBJ2-1, with 16 bases lining up with TRBD2. The CDR3 totals 18 residues. Germline V CDR1 and CDR2: MNHEY, SMNVEV (reference sequence). V gave up 2 bases and J gave up 0 bases; unmatched junction bases: 1.